Below are 21 T cell receptor beta chains sequenced from a single sample in a study of cytomegalovirus exposure and HLA in healthy donors. The primer mix had 60 Vbeta and 13 Jbeta primers. Only in-frame clones appear in the TCRdb table, and some are missing; sequencing was by immunoSEQ multiplex PCR. Altogether over 120,000 clones are present, around 82% being singletons, with the ten largest covering roughly 2.9%. The sequenced material came from PBMCs. The receptors stem from a female donor in good health and CMV-seronegative.

The chain is built from TRBV5-1 and TRBJ2-7; D is unclear. V was shortened by 4 bases and J by 2 bases, with 10 bases between the two germline ends. Germline V gene sequence: CDR1 SGHRS, CDR2 YFSETQ. The CDR3 runs to 13 residues. The CDR3 region has the DNA TGCGCCAGCAGCGTGACTTACCCCTACGAGCAGTACTTC. Its translation is CASSVTYPYEQYF.

The chain has TRBV2 and TRBJ1-2; the match to TRBD1 covers 7 bases. This CDR3 is 16 amino acids long. CDR1 and CDR2 (germline): SNHLY, FYNNEI. The ends lost 5 bases at V and 0 bases at J; junction bases unmatched: 9. CDR3 sequence (DNA): TGTGCCAGCAGTTTGGACAGGATACTAGCTAACTATGGCTACACCTTC. Amino acid sequence: CASSLDRILANYGYTF.

This chain uses TRBV30 with TRBJ2-5; TRBD2 matches 8 bases. This CDR3 contains 16 residues. Germline V lookup: CDR1 GTSNPN, CDR2 SVGIG (reference sequence). J was trimmed by 4 bases and V by 2 bases; bases with no gene match: 12. The CDR3 loop is CAWSRGLGPGRETQYF. DNA of the CDR3: TGTGCCTGGAGTAGGGGACTAGGGCCTGGGAGAGAGACCCAGTACTTC.

As regards this clone: At one end, the junction sequence differs from germline, possibly due to a read error. V gene TRBV15 combines with J gene TRBJ1-1; D is ambiguous. The V gene's germline CDR1 is LNHNV and CDR2 YYDKDF (reference sequence). The CDR3 length is 13 residues. DNA for the CDR3: TGTGCCACCAGCAAAAAGCCTGACACGGAAGCTTTCTTT. This translates into CATSKKPDTEAFF.

This rearrangement joins TRBV11-2 to TRBJ1-5, with unresolved D. CDR1 is SGHAT and CDR2 is FQNNGV in the germline V gene. Trimming took 5 bases from V and 6 from J, leaving 11 bases between them. The CDR3 has 13 residues. For the CDR3, the DNA is TGTGCCAGCAGCGCCGACGGGGTTCAGCCCCAGCATTTT. Protein sequence: CASSADGVQPQHF.

The V call is TRBV19, the J call TRBJ2-5; 9 bases are a match to TRBD2. Per germline, CDR1 LNHDA and CDR2 SQIVND (reference sequence). CDR3 length: 16 amino acids. Here the CDR3 reads CASGGGAGGPQETQYF. Written as DNA, the CDR3 is TGTGCTTCGGGCGGTGGGGCGGGAGGGCCACAAGAGACCCAGTACTTC.

This clone was counted only a few times. The chain employs TRBV5-5 and TRBJ1-2; D not certain. This CDR3 is built from 14 residues. Per germline, CDR1 SGHKS and CDR2 YYEKEE (reference sequence). Trimming stripped 0 bases from V and 0 bases from J, with 6 bases between. CDR3 nucleotides: TGTGCCAGCAGCTTGGACAGAGCTAACTATGGCTACACCTTC. Its protein is CASSLDRANYGYTF. The whole variable domain, filled in from reference TRBV5-5 and TRBJ1-2, reads DAGVTQSPTHLIKTRGQQVTLRCSPISGHKSVSWYQQVLGQGPQFIFQYYEKEERGRGNFPDRFSARQFPNYSSELNVNALLLGDSALYLCASSLDRANYGYTFGSGTRLTVV.

This clone was counted a single time. CDR3 sequence (DNA): TGTGCCAGCAATCGGGGGGATTCCGGGGCCAACGTCCTGACTTTC. This translates into CASNRGDSGANVLTF. This chain uses TRBV2 with TRBJ2-6, with 7 bases fitting TRBD2. This CDR3 spans 15 amino acids. Trimming cost V 7 bases and J 4 bases; bases outside gene matches: 7. The V gene's germline CDR1 is SNHLY and CDR2 FYNNEI.

This sequence joins TRBV6-5 and TRBJ1-4, with 8 bases fitting TRBD1. V shed 5 bases and J 7 bases; nucleotides not matched to a gene: 6. This CDR3 region has 14 residues. CDR1 is MNHEY, CDR2 SVGAGI, per germline. CDR3 nucleotide sequence: TGTGCCAGCAGTACAGGGGGTCGAGTTGAAAAACTGTTTTTT. Its translation is CASSTGGRVEKLFF.

The gene calls are TRBV27 and TRBJ1-1; perhaps TRBD1 as D (6 bases). Trimming pared 6 bases from V and 0 bases from J, leaving 11 bases between. This CDR3 is 14 amino acids long. Germline CDR1 and CDR2: MNHEY and SMNVEV (reference sequence). In nucleotides, the CDR3 is TGTGCCAGCAGACTACAGGGCTTGAACACTGAAGCTTTCTTT. This encodes CASRLQGLNTEAFF.

This chain connects TRBV29-1 to TRBJ2-7, with D possibly being TRBD1 (6 bases). V was pared by 3 bases and J by 4 bases, with 7 bases between. This CDR3 is 11 amino acids long. Germline V gene data show CDR1 as SQVTM and CDR2 as ANQGSEA. CDR3 in amino acids: CSVDTGYEQYF. The CDR3 nucleotides read TGCAGCGTTGACACAGGGTACGAGCAGTACTTC.

Notes on this clone: A read error may produce the germline difference seen at one junction end. This chain links TRBV27 with TRBJ1-2; TRBD1 aligns across 8 bases. CDR3 length: 15 residues. Germline V gene sequence: CDR1 MNHEY, CDR2 SMNVEV (reference sequence). The chain's CDR3 is CASRPGTGVLGGYPF. The CDR3 DNA follows: TGTGCCAGCAGGCCCGGGACAGGTGTATTGGGTGGCTACCCCTTC.

The V call is TRBV25-1, the J call TRBJ1-4; 7 bases agree with TRBD1. CDR3 length: 17 residues. Trimming at V came to 4 bases and at J to 6 bases, leaving 14 bases not matched to a gene. Germline assignment: CDR1 MGHDK and CDR2 SYGVNS. The CDR3 DNA sequence: TGTGCCAGCAGTGGTTGGGGGCCCGGGACAGCGGATGAAAAACTGTTTTTT. Protein: CASSGWGPGTADEKLFF.

This clone is medium-sized in the sample. This sequence joins TRBV10-3 and TRBJ2-7; perhaps TRBD2 as D (5 bases). This CDR3 region has 14 residues. Germline CDR1 is ENHRY and CDR2 is SYGVKD. V lost 4 bases to trimming and J lost 1 base, with 11 bases between them. CDR3 DNA: TGTGCCATCAGTGGGTTTAGCGAGTCCTACGAGCAGTACTTC. Its translation: CAISGFSESYEQYF.

This clone turned up a few times. This chain joins TRBV5-1 and TRBJ2-7; weak D call: TRBD1 (6 bases). The germline gives CDR1 SGHRS, CDR2 YFSETQ. The CDR3 contains 12 residues. V shed 3 bases and J shed 5 bases, with 9 bases lying between them. The chain's CDR3 is CASSSTGHEQYF. CDR3 bases: TGCGCCAGCAGCTCCACAGGGCACGAGCAGTACTTC. The full variable domain, rest sourced from reference TRBV5-1 and TRBJ2-7, is KAGVTQTPRYLIKTRGQQVTLSCSPISGHRSVSWYQQTPGQGLQFLFEYFSETQRNKGNFPGRFSGRQFSNSRSEMNVSTLELGDSALYLCASSSTGHEQYFGPGTRLTVT.

This clone was seen only a few times. The chain carries TRBV29-1 and TRBJ1-4; no clear D. Deletions cut 4 bases from V and 0 bases from J, with 9 bases between. The CDR3 is 14 residues long. CDR1 is SQVTM, CDR2 ANQGSEA, per germline. CDR3 DNA sequence: TGCAGCGTTGCCCACAGCCCAACTAATGAAAAACTGTTTTTT. This gives the protein CSVAHSPTNEKLFF.

The chain combines TRBV2 with TRBJ2-1; D possibly corresponds to TRBD2 (5 bases). Trimming pared 1 base from V and 6 bases from J, leaving 13 bases between. This CDR3 comprises 15 residues. Looked up from germline, CDR1 is SNHLY and CDR2 is FYNNEI. The CDR3 coding sequence is TGTGCCAGCAGTGAAGGGCGGGCCATAATCAATGAGCAGTTCTTC. Its translation: CASSEGRAIINEQFF. The full variable domain, its missing parts supplied by reference TRBV2 and TRBJ2-1, is EPEVTQTPSHQVTQMGQEVILRCVPISNHLYFYWYRQILGQKVEFLVSFYNNEISEKSEIFDDQFSVERPDGSNFTLKIRSTKLEDSAMYFCASSEGRAIINEQFFGPGTRLTVL.

V usage is TRBV6-1 and J usage is TRBJ2-7; possible D gene TRBD2, 6 bases. Trimming took off 1 base at V and 7 bases at J, with 20 bases between the two ends. Germline V gene data show CDR1 as MNHNS and CDR2 as SASEGT. CDR3 length: 16 amino acids. CDR3 sequence: CASSEVSAGPPFEQYF. CDR3 nucleotides: TGTGCCAGCAGTGAAGTGTCCGCGGGACCTCCCTTTGAGCAGTACTTC.

V gene TRBV5-4 combines with J gene TRBJ2-3; D might be TRBD2 (5 bases). V was shortened by 0 bases and J by 2 bases, with 10 bases between the two germline ends. Germline CDR1 SGHNT, CDR2 YYREEE (reference sequence). CDR3 size: 15 residues. The CDR3 coding sequence is TGTGCCAGCAGCTTGGGGACTGCCTACACAGATACGCAGTATTTT. It specifies CASSLGTAYTDTQYF.

This clone was detected only a few times. The chain carries TRBV7-9 and TRBJ1-4, with 7 bases that match TRBD1. Unmatched junction bases numbered 9, after V lost 5 bases and J lost 6 bases. Germline CDR1 reads SEHNR; CDR2 reads FQNEAQ (reference sequence). This CDR3 spans 15 amino acids. The CDR3 is CASSRNLQGDEKLFF. CDR3 coding DNA: TGTGCCAGCAGCCGAAACCTTCAGGGGGATGAAAAACTGTTTTTT.

V is TRBV9 and J is TRBJ2-5; 11 bases agree with TRBD2. The germline V gene has CDR1 SGDLS and CDR2 YYNGEE. The length of the CDR3 is 17 residues. V trimming: 2 bases; J trimming: 4 bases; junction bases outside the gene matches: 10. This CDR3 reads CASSVGGTSGPRETQYF. The CDR3 DNA sequence: TGTGCCAGCAGCGTTGGGGGGACTAGCGGCCCTCGAGAGACCCAGTACTTC. The full variable domain, rest sourced from reference TRBV9 and TRBJ2-5, is DSGVTQTPKHLITATGQRVTLRCSPRSGDLSVYWYQQSLDQGLQFLIQYYNGEERAKGNILERFSAQQFPDLHSELNLSSLELGDSALYFCASSVGGTSGPRETQYFGPGTRLLVL.